The clone carrying this T cell receptor (beta chain) has a count of ten or more. Its specificity is unknown. V gave up 0 bases and J gave up 6 bases, with 12 bases separating them. This CDR3 spans 15 amino acids. The V gene's germline CDR1 is SGHRS and CDR2 YFSETQ. This record belongs to a study of T cells after yellow fever vaccination. Study-wide context: The SMART-Seq v4 Ultra Low Input method served to prepare the low-cell-number fractions. General study points: FACS-sorted repertoires could contain abundant clonotypes contaminating from the bulk population. In post-booster samples, most primary-vaccination clones reappeared (roughly 96% CD4, roughly 90% CD8).

5'RACE template switching added a universal primer site and UMIs to TCR cDNA. MiXCR, run by TCRdb on the 5' RACE reads, gives a single entry per CDR3 protein. In the table there are about 320,000 distinct CDR3 sequences, around 4.4% of which are singletons. The sequenced sample was PBMCs, obtained 15 days after the yellow fever booster vaccination. V usage is TRBV5-1 and J usage is TRBJ2-2; TRBD1 might be the D (6 bases). The TCR originated in a young man who received the YFV17D yellow fever vaccine. Here the CDR3 DNA reads TGCGCCAGCAGCTTGGCCAGGGGCGCAGCCGGGGAGCTGTTTTTT. Amino acid sequence: CASSLARGAAGELFF.